The next 32 T cell receptor beta chains were all read from a single sample in a study of OX40 agonist ivuxolimab in advanced cancers. Library preparation was by the immunoSEQ multiplex PCR assay. This is the immuneACCESS table as TCRdb keeps it, with only in-frame sequences that have V and J called. A part of the clones is gone; compared with another copy, unresolved V genes explain less than half, and the rest is unexplained. This sample is represented by some 90,000 clones; 80% to 90% of them were singletons. The top ten clonotypes cover around 4% of the sample. The sequenced sample was CD4+ or CD8+ T cells sorted from blood, obtained in a trial of the OX40 agonist ivuxolimab. All receptors derive from an adult with an advanced solid tumor such as melanoma, head and neck, liver or kidney cancer.

V and J are TRBV19 and TRBJ2-2; TRBD2 aligns across 13 bases. Looked up from germline, CDR1 is LNHDA and CDR2 is SQIVND (reference sequence). CDR3 length: 17 amino acids. Unmatched junction bases numbered 9, after V lost 9 bases and J lost 2 bases. CDR3 region: CASIRRTSGSNTGELFF. The CDR3 DNA reads as TGTGCCAGCATCCGAAGGACTAGCGGGAGTAACACCGGGGAGCTGTTTTTT. Complete variable domain (other parts from reference TRBV19 and TRBJ2-2): DGGITQSPKYLFRKEGQNVTLSCEQNLNHDAMYWYRQDPGQGLRLIYYSQIVNDFQKGDIAEGYSVSREKKESFPLTVTSAQKNPTAFYLCASIRRTSGSNTGELFFGEGSRLTVL.

This clone was recorded only once. The chain is built from TRBV5-6 and TRBJ2-5; D is uncertain. The germline V gene has CDR1 SGHDT and CDR2 YYEEEE. V was clipped by 2 bases and J by 1 base, with 6 bases between them. The CDR3 spans 13 residues. The CDR3 region is CASSLNFQETQYF. Written as DNA, the CDR3 is TGTGCCAGCAGCTTAAACTTCCAAGAGACCCAGTACTTC.

V is TRBV6-1 and J is TRBJ2-3, with a tentative D call TRBD2 (7 bases). V lost 2 bases and J 2 bases, leaving 14 bases between the germline ends. Germline CDR1 MNHNS, CDR2 SASEGT. There are 16 residues in the CDR3. The CDR3 DNA sequence: TGTGCCAGCAGTGAATTGGGAGGGGGATACACAGATACGCAGTATTTT. Translation: CASSELGGGYTDTQYF.

Only one count was recorded for this clone. J is TRBJ2-3 and V is TRBV30; TRBD2 matches at 7 bases. V dropped 5 bases and J dropped 0; count of bases not matched to a gene: 8. Germline V gene sequence: CDR1 GTSNPN, CDR2 SVGIG (reference sequence). The CDR3 is 15 residues long. The CDR3 sequence: CAWGIGGGSTDTQYF. The CDR3, as DNA: TGTGCCTGGGGGATCGGGGGAGGGAGCACAGATACGCAGTATTTT.

The chain carries TRBV11-2 and TRBJ1-3, with D unclear. V was shortened by 2 bases and J by 0 bases, with 8 bases between the two germline ends. Per the germline V gene, CDR1 is SGHAT and CDR2 is FQNNGV. The CDR3 loop spans 15 amino acids. DNA of the CDR3: TGTGCCAGCAGCTTAACGCTGAACTCTGGAAACACCATATATTTT. Protein sequence: CASSLTLNSGNTIYF.

The chain is built from TRBV5-8 and TRBJ2-3; D not resolved. This CDR3 has 15 residues. CDR1 and CDR2 (germline): SGHTS, YDEGEE. Trimming left V 2 bases short and J 4 bases short, with 14 bases between. CDR3 loop: CASSFFSPGPDTQYF. In DNA form, the CDR3 reads TGTGCCAGCAGCTTTTTCTCGCCCGGCCCAGATACGCAGTATTTT.

The chain carries TRBV30 and TRBJ1-2; D not certain. Trimming cost V 3 bases and J 1 base, with 6 bases left between them. The CDR3 extends over 12 amino acids. The V gene's germline CDR1 is GTSNPN and CDR2 SVGIG (reference sequence). The CDR3 DNA sequence: TGTGCCTGGAGGTCGGTTAACTATGGCTACACCTTC. It is translated as CAWRSVNYGYTF.

The chain uses TRBV12-5 and TRBJ2-1, with 14 positions matching TRBD2. Per germline, CDR1 LGHNT and CDR2 FRNRAP. V trimming: 5 bases; J trimming: 9 bases; junction bases outside the gene matches: 6. CDR3 length: 15 residues. CDR3 sequence reads: CASGPGTSGSREQFF. The CDR3, as DNA: TGTGCTAGTGGTCCCGGGACTAGCGGGAGTCGTGAGCAGTTCTTC. The variable domain in full, completed from reference TRBV12-5 and TRBJ2-1, reads DARVTQTPRHKVTEMGQEVTMRCQPILGHNTVFWYRQTMMQGLELLAYFRNRAPLDDSGMPKDRFSAEMPDATLATLKIQPSEPRDSAVYFCASGPGTSGSREQFFGPGTRLTVL.

The rearrangement links TRBV7-3 to TRBJ2-2, with TRBD2 matching 10 bases. Germline V gene lookup returns CDR1 SGHTA and CDR2 FQGTGA. With 1 base clipped from V and 6 bases from J, the junction kept 11 bases outside the gene matches. This CDR3 is 18 amino acids long. For the CDR3, the DNA is TGTGCCAGCAGCTTAAGACTAGCGGGCTCTTCCGACCCCGGGGAGCTGTTTTTT. Protein: CASSLRLAGSSDPGELFF.

The rearrangement joins TRBV19 to TRBJ1-6; D may be TRBD1 (5 bases). The germline V and J ends were trimmed by 6 bases and 8 bases, with 14 bases remaining between them. The CDR3 spans 14 residues. CDR1 is LNHDA, CDR2 SQIVND, per germline (reference sequence). CDR3 DNA: TGTGCCAGTAGAGCCCGCGGGGGGGATTCACCCCTCCACTTT. Its translation: CASRARGGDSPLHF.

The chain is built from TRBV6-5 and TRBJ1-1, with no clear D. This CDR3 contains 15 residues. The germline V and J ends were trimmed by 6 bases and 2 bases, with 16 bases remaining between them. Germline-derived CDR1 and CDR2 are MNHEY and SVGAGI. The CDR3 region is CASSPPGVINTEAFF. The CDR3 DNA reads TGTGCCAGCAGCCCACCTGGGGTTATCAACACTGAAGCTTTCTTT.

The V and J genes are TRBV5-1 and TRBJ2-5; no clear D. Judging by the DNA end, TRBJ2-7 fits better; the J call may be wrong. The CDR3 has 15 amino acids. Germline CDR1 SGHRS, CDR2 YFSETQ. In DNA form, the CDR3 reads TGCGCCAGCAGCTCCCATGGGCCCCCCTCCTACGAGCAGTACTTC. Translating gives CASSSHGPPSYEQYF.

This chain connects TRBV28 to TRBJ1-3; the match to TRBD1 covers 9 bases. Germline CDR1 MDHEN, CDR2 SYDVKM. The CDR3 sequence is 16 residues long. The J segment lost 4 bases and the V segment lost 5 bases, leaving 9 bases of the junction unmatched. Here the CDR3 DNA reads TGTGCCAGCAGTGTACAGGAAGGACAGGGGGGAAACACCATATATTTT. Translation gives CASSVQEGQGGNTIYF.

This clone was recorded a few times. The gene calls are TRBV19 and TRBJ1-2, with D uncertain. The germline gives CDR1 LNHDA, CDR2 SQIVND (reference sequence). Trimming shortened V by 7 bases and J by 3 bases, and 18 bases separated the two germline ends. This CDR3 region has 15 residues. CDR3 region: CASTTTRLEDYGYTF. The CDR3 nucleotides read TGTGCCAGTACCACGACCAGATTGGAGGACTATGGCTACACCTTC.

The CDR3: CASSGAGGGRTYEQYF. As DNA, the CDR3 is TGTGCCAGCAGCGGGGCCGGGGGCGGACGTACCTACGAGCAGTACTTC. The rearrangement links TRBV9 to TRBJ2-7; D possibly matches TRBD1 or TRBD2 (6 bases each). V lost 3 bases to trimming and J lost 2 bases, with 18 bases between them. The germline CDR1 and CDR2 sequences are SGDLS and YYNGEE. The CDR3 has 16 amino acids.

The rearrangement joins TRBV7-2 to TRBJ1-2; D remains ambiguous. The ends were cut back, 5 bases at V and 8 bases at J, with 15 bases in the middle. The CDR3 length is 13 residues. The germline V gene has CDR1 SGHTA and CDR2 FQGNSA. The CDR3 reads CASSQNPRVGYTF. The CDR3 coding sequence is TGTGCCAGCAGCCAGAACCCTCGGGTGGGCTACACCTTC.

This clone showed up just a few times. The chain has TRBV21-1 and TRBJ2-3; the table calls TRBD1, which could not be checked here. TRBV21-1 is labeled a pseudogene. This CDR3 has 17 residues. The CDR3 DNA follows: TGTGCCAGCAGCACTCACCTTGGGGACAGGGGGACAGATACGCAGTATTTT. Translation: CASSTHLGDRGTDTQYF.

The rearrangement joins TRBV28 to TRBJ2-1; D remains unclear. Per the germline V gene, CDR1 is MDHEN and CDR2 is SYDVKM. Trimming took off 3 bases at V and 8 bases at J, with 14 bases between the two ends. The CDR3 covers 14 residues. The CDR3 nucleotides are TGTGCCAGCAGTTTGTCCTTGGGATTCGATGAGCAGTTCTTC. Its protein product is CASSLSLGFDEQFF.

The chain joins TRBV7-2 to TRBJ2-1; TRBD2 matches 7 bases. The CDR3 is 16 amino acids. Germline values: CDR1 SGHTA, CDR2 FQGNSA. V dropped 5 bases and J dropped 1; count of bases not matched to a gene: 8. CDR3 sequence: CASSAGGGRSYNEQFF. CDR3 bases: TGTGCCAGCAGCGCGGGCGGCGGGAGATCCTACAATGAGCAGTTCTTC.

The chain joins TRBV6-4 to TRBJ2-1, with 7 bases that match TRBD2. J lost 4 bases, V lost 6 bases, and 6 bases had no gene match. CDR1 and CDR2 from the germline V gene are MRHNA and SNTAGT. This CDR3 is built from 14 residues. CDR3 coding DNA: TGTGCCAGCAGCCCCATAGCGGGTTACAATGAGCAGTTCTTC. This gives the protein CASSPIAGYNEQFF.

This chain joins TRBV18 and TRBJ1-1, with D possibly being TRBD1 (6 bases). Trimming removed 3 bases from V and 1 base from J, with 12 bases in between. Germline loops: CDR1 KGHSH, CDR2 LQKENI. This CDR3 spans 15 amino acids. The CDR3 DNA is TGTGCCAGCTCACCTTCGGACAGCGGGAACACTGAAGCTTTCTTT. Translation gives CASSPSDSGNTEAFF.

This chain joins TRBV19 and TRBJ1-1; D not resolved. The V end was cut by 4 bases, the J end by 5 bases, with 11 bases between. The CDR3 spans 13 residues. Germline assignment: CDR1 LNHDA and CDR2 SQIVND (reference sequence). DNA of the CDR3: TGTGCCAGTAGTAAGGAGGGTTTGACTGAAGCTTTCTTT. Translating it yields CASSKEGLTEAFF.

The chain couples TRBV18 to TRBJ2-3; D not resolved. Germline lookup yields CDR1 KGHSH and CDR2 LQKENI. Trimming stripped 5 bases from V and 5 bases from J, with 11 bases between. This CDR3 region has 13 residues. The DNA of the CDR3 is TGTGCCAGCTCAGGCCAGGCTAGAGATACGCAGTATTTT. Translated: CASSGQARDTQYF.

A single count supports this clone. V usage is TRBV11-2 and J usage is TRBJ2-3; D call uncertain. Germline assignment: CDR1 SGHAT and CDR2 FQNNGV. CDR3 length: 16 residues. Between the trimmed V and J ends, which lost 0 bases and 0 bases, there was a span of 10 bases. DNA of the CDR3: TGTGCCAGCAGCTTAGAAGGCGGTCGGAGCACAGATACGCAGTATTTT. Translated, it gives CASSLEGGRSTDTQYF.

The V call is TRBV6-1, the J call TRBJ2-3; a possible D gene is TRBD2 (6 bases). The CDR3 is made up of 15 amino acids. CDR1 and CDR2 (germline): MNHNS, SASEGT. Trimming removed 5 bases at V and 0 bases at J, with 12 bases between. The CDR3 sequence is CASSPGLASTDTQYF. Here the CDR3 DNA reads TGTGCCAGCAGTCCTGGGCTAGCGAGCACAGATACGCAGTATTTT.

The chain combines TRBV18 with TRBJ2-2; TRBD1 is a possible D gene (6 bases). The germline gives CDR1 KGHSH, CDR2 LQKENI. This CDR3 is 15 amino acids long. The V gene lost 2 bases and the J gene lost 2 bases, with 9 bases spanning the gap. The CDR3 DNA is TGTGCCAGCTCACCAACAGGGTTTAACACCGGGGAGCTGTTTTTT. Protein sequence: CASSPTGFNTGELFF. The full variable domain, completed using reference TRBV18 and TRBJ2-2, is NAGVMQNPRHLVRRRGQEARLRCSPMKGHSHVYWYRQLPEEGLKFMVYLQKENIIDESGMPKERFSAEFPKEGPSILRIQQVVRGDSAAYFCASSPTGFNTGELFFGEGSRLTVL.

V is TRBV7-9 and J is TRBJ1-4; 7 nucleotides line up with TRBD1. The CDR3 runs to 13 residues. With V trimmed by 11 bases and J by 9 bases, 12 bases remained unmatched. CDR1 is SEHNR and CDR2 is FQNEAQ in the germline V gene (reference sequence). The CDR3, as DNA: TGTGCCTTGGGGGCCCGACAGGGCCAAAAACTGTTTTTT. Amino acid sequence: CALGARQGQKLFF.

The rearrangement links TRBV27 to TRBJ1-5; no clear D. Per the germline V gene, CDR1 is MNHEY and CDR2 is SMNVEV (reference sequence). The V gene lost 3 bases and the J gene lost 7 bases, with 7 bases spanning the gap. The CDR3 contains 12 residues. The DNA for the CDR3 is TGTGCCAGCAGTTTGGATGGGCAGCCCCAGCATTTT. Translating it yields CASSLDGQPQHF.

The chain couples TRBV18 to TRBJ2-7, with D maybe TRBD1 (7 bases). From germline, CDR1 is KGHSH and CDR2 LQKENI. The V gene lost 3 bases and the J gene lost 5 bases, with 14 bases spanning the gap. The CDR3 sequence is 14 residues long. CDR3 in amino acids: CASSPVRGVNEQYF. The CDR3 nucleotides read TGTGCCAGCTCACCGGTCAGGGGGGTCAACGAGCAGTACTTC.

The chain recombines TRBV5-1 with TRBJ2-4; unclear D gene. This CDR3 is 15 amino acids long. Germline V CDR1 and CDR2: SGHRS, YFSETQ. Between the trimmed V and J ends, which lost 6 bases and 4 bases, there was a span of 17 bases. Here the CDR3 reads CASTPENDSKNIQYF. In DNA, the CDR3 is TGCGCCAGCACCCCTGAGAACGACTCTAAAAACATTCAGTACTTC.

This clone was detected a few times. The chain uses TRBV19 and TRBJ1-5; 7 nucleotides match TRBD1. Germline CDR1 LNHDA, CDR2 SQIVND (reference sequence). Unmatched junction bases numbered 9, after V lost 3 bases and J lost 1 base. This CDR3 contains 17 residues. As DNA, the CDR3 is TGTGCCAGTAGTATTCTCAGGGGGGAGGTGAGCAATCAGCCCCAGCATTTT. Its translation is CASSILRGEVSNQPQHF.

In its sample, this clone was seen once. The chain has TRBV6-5 and TRBJ1-3; D uncertain. CDR1 and CDR2 from the germline V gene are MNHEY and SVGAGI. V was trimmed by 0 bases and J by 0 bases, leaving 9 bases between them. The CDR3 is made up of 16 amino acids. CDR3 DNA sequence: TGTGCCAGCAGTTACTCGAAGATTAGCTCTGGAAACACCATATATTTT. This gives the protein CASSYSKISSGNTIYF.